Listed below are T cell receptor beta chains from one sample, sequenced in a study of cytomegalovirus exposure and HLA in healthy donors. TCRdb's copy holds only in-frame clones and misses some; the assay was immunoSEQ multiplex PCR. In the table there are about 150,000 clones, approximately 90% of which are singletons. Specimen: PBMCs. The receptors stem from a man younger than 35 in good health and CMV-seronegative. Both conserved end residues are part of each CDR3.

TRBV5-4,CASSSSSGLRTGELFF
TRBV30,CAWFRRDADTQYF
TRBV7-9,CASSRIAGRSSYEQYF
TRBV11-2,CASSLPGSQGETGELFF
TRBV6-1,CASTTDYSNQPQHF
TRBV10-2,CASSLTDEAFF
TRBV18,CASSPPASGEDSYEQYF
TRBV30,CAWTGLAGETQYF
TRBV18,CASSPPDSPDTQYF
TRBV2,CASTTDGTGGTEAFF
TRBV7-9,CASSFHPHRGKDYNEQFF
TRBV5-8,CASSPGQSNQPQHF
TRBV6-1,CASSGTGGNYGYTF
TRBV2,CASLTGDGPNEQFF
TRBV5-1,CASSGKSDSSSYEQYF
TRBV7-9,CASSPKTRAGGVEAFF
TRBV6-5,CASSPRRNRGNEQYF
TRBV4-2,CASSHAYLAGEYTDTQYF
TRBV28,CATLGASYEQYF
TRBV7-9,CASSPPTRLAGERETQYF
TRBV10-2,CASSPDRAYEQYF
TRBV28,CASSLQRGYTF
TRBV11-3,CASSLTGAAVNEQFF
TRBV6-4,CASSEGAGGGTDTQYF
TRBV5-1,CASSLNRDGGYTF
TRBV28,CASSLSPPPAPGGTDTQYF
TRBV7-6,CASSLDTRTSGFSYEQYF
TRBV5-1,CASSRRQGSSGNTIYF
TRBV29-1,CSAQGGGQPQHF
TRBV7-7,CARNSGRRVDTQYF
TRBV6-6,CASRPPGGNTEAFF
TRBV5-6,CASKSGYGYTF
TRBV28,CASISGFNQPQHF
TRBV15,CATSPGTGSEPQHF
TRBV2,CASNGYGGQLYTEAFF
TRBV28,CASSSWTSGYYEQYF
TRBV7-2,CASSLARVGQGSYEQYF
TRBV19,CASAPDRVNTEAFF
TRBV29-1,CSVDGGSTEAFF
TRBV5-6,CASSLVGARETQYF
TRBV6-5,CASKGSGGSQYF